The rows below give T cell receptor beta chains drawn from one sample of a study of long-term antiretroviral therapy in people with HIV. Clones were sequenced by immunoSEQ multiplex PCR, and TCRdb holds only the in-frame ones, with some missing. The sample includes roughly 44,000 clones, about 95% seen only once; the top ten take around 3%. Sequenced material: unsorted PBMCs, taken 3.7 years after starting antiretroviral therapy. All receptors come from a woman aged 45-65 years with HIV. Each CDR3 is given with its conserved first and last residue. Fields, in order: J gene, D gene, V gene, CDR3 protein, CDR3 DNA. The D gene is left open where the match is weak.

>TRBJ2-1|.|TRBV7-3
CASSLAPWRGGNEQFF
TGTGCCAGCAGCTTAGCCCCTTGGCGGGGTGGGAATGAGCAGTTCTTC
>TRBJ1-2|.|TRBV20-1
CSIQRSYGYTF
TGCAGTATCCAGAGGTCCTATGGCTACACCTTC
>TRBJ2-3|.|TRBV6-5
CASVKDSSTDTQYF
TGTGCCAGCGTTAAGGATTCTAGCACAGATACGCAGTATTTT
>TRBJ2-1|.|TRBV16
CASSPRAGYNEQFF
TGTGCCAGCAGCCCCCGGGCAGGGTACAATGAGCAGTTCTTC
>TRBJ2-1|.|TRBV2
CAGGQGGEQFF
TGTGCAGGGGGGCAGGGTGGTGAGCAGTTCTTC
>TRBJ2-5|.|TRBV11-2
CASSFPKFPAPQETQYF
TGTGCCAGCAGCTTCCCGAAATTCCCAGCGCCGCAAGAGACCCAGTACTTC
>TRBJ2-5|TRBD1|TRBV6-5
CASSYLAGQGVKTQYF
TGTGCCAGCAGTTACCTCGCCGGACAGGGCGTAAAGACCCAGTACTTC
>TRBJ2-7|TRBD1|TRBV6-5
CASNRQGAYEQYF
TGTGCCAGCAACCGACAGGGAGCCTACGAGCAGTACTTC
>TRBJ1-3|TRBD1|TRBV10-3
CASGAGTGNRNGNTIYF
TGTGCCAGCGGGGCCGGGACAGGGAACAGAAACGGAAACACCATATATTTT
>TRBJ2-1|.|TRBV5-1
CASSETGGPHTYNEQFF
TGCGCCAGCAGCGAAACGGGGGGCCCTCACACGTACAATGAGCAGTTCTTC
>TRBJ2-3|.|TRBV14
CASSQFKTDTQYF
TGTGCCAGCAGCCAGTTTAAGACAGATACGCAGTATTTT
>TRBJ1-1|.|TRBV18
CASSPPHLNTEAFF
TGTGCCAGCTCACCCCCCCACCTGAACACTGAAGCTTTCTTT